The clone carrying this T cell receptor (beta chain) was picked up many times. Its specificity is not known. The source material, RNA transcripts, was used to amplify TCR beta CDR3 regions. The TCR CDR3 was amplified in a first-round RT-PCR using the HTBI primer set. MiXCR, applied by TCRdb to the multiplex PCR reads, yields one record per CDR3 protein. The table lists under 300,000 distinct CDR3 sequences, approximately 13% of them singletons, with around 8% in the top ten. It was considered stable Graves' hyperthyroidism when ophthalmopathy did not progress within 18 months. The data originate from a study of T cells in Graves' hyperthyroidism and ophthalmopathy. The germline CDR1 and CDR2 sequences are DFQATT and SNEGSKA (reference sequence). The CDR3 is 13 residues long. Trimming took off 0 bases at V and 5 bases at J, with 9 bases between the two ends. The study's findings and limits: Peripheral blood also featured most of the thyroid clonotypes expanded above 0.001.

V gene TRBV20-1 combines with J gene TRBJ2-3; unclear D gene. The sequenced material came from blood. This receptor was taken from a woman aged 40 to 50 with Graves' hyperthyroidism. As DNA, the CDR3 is TGCAGTGCTAGAGATCGCCGGTTAGATACGCAGTATTTT. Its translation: CSARDRRLDTQYF.